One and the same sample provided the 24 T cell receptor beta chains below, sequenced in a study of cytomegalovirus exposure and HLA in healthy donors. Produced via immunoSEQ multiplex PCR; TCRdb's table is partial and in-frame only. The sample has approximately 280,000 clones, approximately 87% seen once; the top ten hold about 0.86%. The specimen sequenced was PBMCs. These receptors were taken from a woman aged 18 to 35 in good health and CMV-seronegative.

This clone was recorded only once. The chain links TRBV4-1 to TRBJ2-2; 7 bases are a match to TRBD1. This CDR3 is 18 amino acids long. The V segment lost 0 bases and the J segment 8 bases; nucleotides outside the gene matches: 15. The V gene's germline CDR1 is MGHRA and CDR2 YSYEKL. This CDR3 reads CASSQDVQGVVVIGELFF. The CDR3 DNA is TGCGCCAGCAGCCAAGACGTGCAGGGGGTGGTAGTTATAGGGGAGCTGTTTTTT.

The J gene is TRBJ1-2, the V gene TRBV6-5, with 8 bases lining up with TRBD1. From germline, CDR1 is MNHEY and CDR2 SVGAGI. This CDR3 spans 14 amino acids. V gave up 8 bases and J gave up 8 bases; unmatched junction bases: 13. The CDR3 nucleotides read TGTGCCAGCCGGAAAAACACTCGACAGGGGGGCTACACCTTC. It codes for CASRKNTRQGGYTF.

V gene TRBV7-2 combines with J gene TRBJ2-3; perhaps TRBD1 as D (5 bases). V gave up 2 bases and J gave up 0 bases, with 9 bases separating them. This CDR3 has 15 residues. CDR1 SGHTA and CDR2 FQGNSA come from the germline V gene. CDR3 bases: TGTGCCAGCAGCTTACGACAGAGTAGCACAGATACGCAGTATTTT. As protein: CASSLRQSSTDTQYF.

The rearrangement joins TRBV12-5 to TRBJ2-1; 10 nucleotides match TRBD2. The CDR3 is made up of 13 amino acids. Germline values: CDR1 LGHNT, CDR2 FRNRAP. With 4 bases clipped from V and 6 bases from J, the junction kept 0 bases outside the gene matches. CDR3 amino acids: CASGSSGSNEQFF. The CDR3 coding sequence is TGTGCTAGTGGTTCTAGCGGGAGCAATGAGCAGTTCTTC.

This CDR3 is CAWGKGAAYNEQFF. CDR3 nucleotides: TGTGCCTGGGGGAAGGGGGCCGCCTACAATGAGCAGTTCTTC. V usage is TRBV30 and J usage is TRBJ2-1; 7 bases fit TRBD1. J gave up 2 bases and V 5 bases, and 6 bases lay outside the gene matches. The length of the CDR3 is 14 residues. Germline V gene data show CDR1 as GTSNPN and CDR2 as SVGIG (reference sequence).

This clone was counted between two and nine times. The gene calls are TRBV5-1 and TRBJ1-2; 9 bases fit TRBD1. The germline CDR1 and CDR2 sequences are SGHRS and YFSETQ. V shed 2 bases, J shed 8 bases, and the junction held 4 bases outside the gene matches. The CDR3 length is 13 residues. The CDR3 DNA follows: TGCGCCAGCAGCTTACAGGGGGCGCGGGGCTACACCTTC. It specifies CASSLQGARGYTF.

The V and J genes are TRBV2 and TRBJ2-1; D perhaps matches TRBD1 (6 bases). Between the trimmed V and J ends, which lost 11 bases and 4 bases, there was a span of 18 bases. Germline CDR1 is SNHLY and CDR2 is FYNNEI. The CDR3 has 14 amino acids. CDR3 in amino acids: CAPAGLGGYNEQFF. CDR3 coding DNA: TGTGCCCCAGCCGGGCTAGGGGGATACAATGAGCAGTTCTTC.

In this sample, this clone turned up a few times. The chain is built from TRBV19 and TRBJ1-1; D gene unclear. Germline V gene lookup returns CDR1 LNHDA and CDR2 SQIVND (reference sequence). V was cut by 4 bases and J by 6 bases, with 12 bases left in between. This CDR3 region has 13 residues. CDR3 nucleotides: TGTGCCAGTAGTAATCGTCCGGGTGCTGAAGCTTTCTTT. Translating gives CASSNRPGAEAFF.

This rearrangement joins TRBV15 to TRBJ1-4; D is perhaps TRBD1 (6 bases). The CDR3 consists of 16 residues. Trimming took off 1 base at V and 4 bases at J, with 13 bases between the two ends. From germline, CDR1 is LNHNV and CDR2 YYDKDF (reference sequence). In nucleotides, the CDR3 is TGTGCCACCAGCAGAGGCAGCGGGGGCTTTAATGAAAAACTGTTTTTT. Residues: CATSRGSGGFNEKLFF.

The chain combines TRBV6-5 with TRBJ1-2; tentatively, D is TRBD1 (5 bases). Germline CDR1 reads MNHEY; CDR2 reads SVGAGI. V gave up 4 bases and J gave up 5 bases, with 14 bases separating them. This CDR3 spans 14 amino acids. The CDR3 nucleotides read TGTGCCAGCAGTTCGCCGGGTGGGGCGTATGGCTACACCTTC. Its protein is CASSSPGGAYGYTF.

CDR3 region: CASSLAPDGSYEQYF. The CDR3 region has the DNA TGTGCCAGCAGCTTGGCCCCCGACGGGTCCTACGAGCAGTACTTC. The chain carries TRBV7-6 and TRBJ2-7; no firm D call. The CDR3 runs 15 residues. CDR1 and CDR2 (germline): SGHVS, FNYEAQ. The V end lost 3 bases, the J end lost 1 base, and 13 bases lay between the germline ends.

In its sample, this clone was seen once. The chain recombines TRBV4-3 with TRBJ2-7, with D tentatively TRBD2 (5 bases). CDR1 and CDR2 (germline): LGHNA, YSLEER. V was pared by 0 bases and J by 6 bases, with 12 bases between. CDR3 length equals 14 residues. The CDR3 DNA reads TGCGCCAGCAGCCAAGATCGGGGTGGGCGCGAGCAGTACTTC. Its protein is CASSQDRGGREQYF.

The CDR3 loop reads CASSSRQGSWEQYF. The CDR3 DNA reads as TGCGCCAGCAGCTCACGGCAGGGGTCGTGGGAGCAGTACTTC. This chain connects TRBV5-1 to TRBJ2-7; a weak D match, TRBD1 (6 bases). Germline assignment: CDR1 SGHRS and CDR2 YFSETQ. The V end lost 3 bases, the J end lost 7 bases, and 17 bases lay between the germline ends. CDR3 length: 14 residues.

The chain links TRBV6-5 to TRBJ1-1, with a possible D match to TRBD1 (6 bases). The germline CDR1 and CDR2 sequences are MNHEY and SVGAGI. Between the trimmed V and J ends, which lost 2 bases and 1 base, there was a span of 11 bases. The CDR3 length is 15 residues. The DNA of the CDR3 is TGTGCCAGCAGTTACCCGGGACAACAGAACACTGAAGCTTTCTTT. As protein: CASSYPGQQNTEAFF.

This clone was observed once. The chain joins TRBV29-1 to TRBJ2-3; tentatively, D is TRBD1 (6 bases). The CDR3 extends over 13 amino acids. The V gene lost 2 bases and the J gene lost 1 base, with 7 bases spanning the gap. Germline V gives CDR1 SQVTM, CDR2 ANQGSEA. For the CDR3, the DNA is TGCAGCGTTGAAAACAGGGGCACAGATACGCAGTATTTT. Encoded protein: CSVENRGTDTQYF.

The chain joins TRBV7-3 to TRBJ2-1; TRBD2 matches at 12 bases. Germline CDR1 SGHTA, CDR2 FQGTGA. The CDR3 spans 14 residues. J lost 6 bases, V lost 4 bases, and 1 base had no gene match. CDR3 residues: CASSSTSGSNEQFF. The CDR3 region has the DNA TGTGCCAGCAGCTCGACTAGCGGGAGCAATGAGCAGTTCTTC.

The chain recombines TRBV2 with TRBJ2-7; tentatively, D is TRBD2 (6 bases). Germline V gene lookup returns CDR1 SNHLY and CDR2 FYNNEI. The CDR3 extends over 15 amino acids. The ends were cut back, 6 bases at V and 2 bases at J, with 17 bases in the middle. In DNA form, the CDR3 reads TGTGCCAGCAGGAGGATTACCGGGAGCGCCTACGAGCAGTACTTC. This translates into CASRRITGSAYEQYF.

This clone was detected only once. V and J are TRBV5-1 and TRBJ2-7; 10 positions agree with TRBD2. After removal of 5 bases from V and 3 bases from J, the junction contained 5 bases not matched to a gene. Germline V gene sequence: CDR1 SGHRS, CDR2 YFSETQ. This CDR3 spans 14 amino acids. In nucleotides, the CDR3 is TGCGCCAGCAGGGGGTCTAGCGGGAGCTACGAGCAGTACTTC. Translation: CASRGSSGSYEQYF.

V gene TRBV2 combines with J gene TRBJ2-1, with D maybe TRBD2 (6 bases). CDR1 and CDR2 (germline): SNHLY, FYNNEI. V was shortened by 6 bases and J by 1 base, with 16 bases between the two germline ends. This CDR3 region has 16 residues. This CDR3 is CASSLPKGLSYNEQFF. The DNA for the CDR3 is TGTGCCAGCAGCCTCCCTAAGGGACTTTCCTACAATGAGCAGTTCTTC.

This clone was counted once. The CDR3 protein is CASSPRTSGSRYEQYF. For the CDR3, the DNA is TGTGCCAGCAGCCCCCGTACTAGCGGGAGTCGCTACGAGCAGTACTTC. The chain uses TRBV7-2 and TRBJ2-7, with 11 bases fitting TRBD2. Per germline, CDR1 SGHTA and CDR2 FQGNSA. CDR3 length: 16 amino acids. V dropped 5 bases and J dropped 3; count of bases not matched to a gene: 9. The whole variable domain, filled in from reference TRBV7-2 and TRBJ2-7, reads GAGVSQSPSNKVTEKGKDVELRCDPISGHTALYWYRQSLGQGLEFLIYFQGNSAPDKSGLPSDRFSAERTGGSVSTLTIQRTQQEDSAVYLCASSPRTSGSRYEQYFGPGTRLTVT.

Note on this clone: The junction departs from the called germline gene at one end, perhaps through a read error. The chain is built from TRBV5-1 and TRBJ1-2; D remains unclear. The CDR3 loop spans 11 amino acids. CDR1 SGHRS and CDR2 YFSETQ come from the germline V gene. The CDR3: CASSLEQSYTF. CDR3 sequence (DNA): TGTGCCAGCAGCTTGGAACAGAGCTACACCTTC.

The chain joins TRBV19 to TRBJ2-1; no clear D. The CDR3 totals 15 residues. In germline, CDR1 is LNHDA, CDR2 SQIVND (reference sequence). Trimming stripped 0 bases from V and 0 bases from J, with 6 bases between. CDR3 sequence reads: CASSIEADSYNEQFF. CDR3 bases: TGTGCCAGTAGTATAGAGGCAGACTCCTACAATGAGCAGTTCTTC.

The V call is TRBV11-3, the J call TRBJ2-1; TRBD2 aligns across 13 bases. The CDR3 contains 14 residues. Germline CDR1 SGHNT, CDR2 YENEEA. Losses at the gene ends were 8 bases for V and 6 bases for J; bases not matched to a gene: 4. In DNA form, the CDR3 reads TGTGCCAGCGCACTAGCGGGGGGGGGCAATGAGCAGTTCTTC. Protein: CASALAGGGNEQFF.

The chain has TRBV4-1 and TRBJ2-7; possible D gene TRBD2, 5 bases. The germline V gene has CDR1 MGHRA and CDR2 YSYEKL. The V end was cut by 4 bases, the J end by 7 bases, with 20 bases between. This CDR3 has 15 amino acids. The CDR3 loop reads CASSRQTGTSWEQYF. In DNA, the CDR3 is TGCGCCAGCAGCCGTCAAACGGGAACCTCCTGGGAGCAGTACTTC.